One and the same sample provided the 21 T cell receptor beta chains below, sequenced in a study of Ad26.COV2.S vaccination and SARS-CoV-2 variants. This table comes from immunoSEQ multiplex PCR, and its TCRdb copy is limited to in-frame clones, with some not included. The sample carries some 400,000 clones, roughly 90% recorded once. The treatment: roughly 19 received Ad26.COV2.S at low or high dose, single or two shots; 5 received placebo; per-sample allocation not given. Repertoires come from day 63 after the first vaccine or placebo injection. Sequences were derived from peripheral blood, sampled in a trial of Ad26.COV2.S vaccine versus placebo. All receptors come from a person between 18 and 65 years old who received the Ad26.COV2.S COVID-19 vaccine or a placebo.

In this sample, this clone turned up once. The chain has TRBV27 and TRBJ2-1; D possibly corresponds to TRBD1 (7 bases). The germline CDR1 and CDR2 sequences are MNHEY and SMNVEV (reference sequence). V lost 1 base and J lost 0, with 34 bases in between. The CDR3 totals 24 residues. The CDR3 DNA reads TGTGCCAGCAGTTTATGGGCGGGGCAGGGGGTTCCACTCCGGGTCCGTAGCTCCTACAATGAGCAGTTCTTC. Its translation is CASSLWAGQGVPLRVRSSYNEQFF.

About this clone: Different DNA sequences within this sample yield the same CDR3. The chain combines TRBV3-1 (or the pseudogene TRBV3-2) with TRBJ1-1; TRBD1 might be the D (6 bases). Germline V gene data show CDR1 as LGHDT and CDR2 as YNNKEL (reference sequence). The CDR3 is made up of 14 amino acids. Trimming took 3 bases from V and 1 from J, leaving 9 bases between them. The CDR3 DNA sequence: TGTGCCAGCAGCCAGTTACAGGGGAACACTGAAGCTTTCTTT. It codes for CASSQLQGNTEAFF.

V usage is TRBV19 and J usage is TRBJ2-7; D could derive from TRBD1 or TRBD2 (5 bases each). V lost 3 bases and J lost 6, with 15 bases in between. Germline loops: CDR1 LNHDA, CDR2 SQIVND (reference sequence). The CDR3 is 14 amino acids. Written as DNA, the CDR3 is TGTGCCAGTAGTATCGGTTCAGGTGGGGGCGAGCAGTACTTC. Translated, it gives CASSIGSGGGEQYF.

The V call is TRBV11-3, the J call TRBJ2-1; no reliable D call. The CDR3 loop spans 14 amino acids. Germline V gives CDR1 SGHNT, CDR2 YENEEA. V was pared by 0 bases and J by 6 bases, with 9 bases between. The chain's CDR3 is CASSLEGNSNEQFF. Here the CDR3 DNA reads TGTGCCAGCAGCTTAGAGGGGAATTCCAATGAGCAGTTCTTC. Supplemented by reference TRBV11-3 and TRBJ2-1, the full variable domain reads EAGVVQSPRYKIIEKKQPVAFWCNPISGHNTLYWYLQNLGQGPELLIRYENEEAVDDSQLPKDRFSAERLKGVDSTLKIQPAELGDSAVYLCASSLEGNSNEQFFGPGTRLTVL.

CDR3 in amino acids: CASSGGTGVKNTEAFF. The DNA for the CDR3 is TGTGCCAGCAGCGGGGGGACAGGGGTAAAGAACACTGAAGCTTTCTTT. This sequence joins TRBV5-4 and TRBJ1-1; 10 positions match TRBD1. Germline CDR1 SGHNT, CDR2 YYREEE (reference sequence). The ends lost 4 bases at V and 1 base at J; junction bases unmatched: 7. The CDR3 extends over 16 amino acids.

The CDR3 sequence is CASSLLRGELFF. In DNA, the CDR3 is TGTGCCAGCAGTCTCCTGAGGGGGGAGCTGTTTTTT. The V call is TRBV27, the J call TRBJ2-2; D remains unclear. The germline CDR1 and CDR2 sequences are MNHEY and SMNVEV (reference sequence). V gave up 5 bases and J gave up 8 bases, with 9 bases separating them. This CDR3 region has 12 residues.

The V call is TRBV28, the J call TRBJ2-6, with TRBD1 as a possible D gene (5 bases). CDR3 length equals 15 residues. Germline-derived CDR1 and CDR2 are MDHEN and SYDVKM. Between the trimmed V and J ends, which lost 8 bases and 2 bases, there was a span of 13 bases. This CDR3 reads CASANSGTGANVLTF. The CDR3 DNA reads TGTGCCAGCGCAAATTCAGGGACTGGGGCCAACGTCCTGACTTTC.

V gene TRBV28 combines with J gene TRBJ2-2; D is perhaps TRBD1 or TRBD2 (5 bases each). Between the trimmed V and J ends, which lost 3 bases and 0 bases, there was a span of 8 bases. CDR3 size: 15 residues. The germline gives CDR1 MDHEN, CDR2 SYDVKM. CDR3: CASSFQGPNTGELFF. The CDR3 region has the DNA TGTGCCAGCAGTTTTCAGGGACCGAACACCGGGGAGCTGTTTTTT.

This sequence joins TRBV5-1 and TRBJ2-7; 9 nucleotides align to TRBD2. The V gene end was trimmed by 3 bases and the J gene end by 0 bases; junction bases not matched to a gene: 10. The CDR3 loop spans 17 amino acids. Germline V gene data show CDR1 as SGHRS and CDR2 as YFSETQ. CDR3 nucleotides: TGCGCCAGCAGCTGGGGGCTAGCGGGGCCAAGCTCCTACGAGCAGTACTTC. It specifies CASSWGLAGPSSYEQYF.

The chain carries TRBV6-1 and TRBJ1-6; D gene ambiguous. The CDR3 length is 17 residues. The V end was cut by 1 base, the J end by 4 bases, with 14 bases between. CDR1 and CDR2 (germline): MNHNS, SASEGT. CDR3 in DNA: TGTGCCAGCAGTGAAGAACGGCCAGAGCATTATAATTCACCCCTCCACTTT. Its protein product is CASSEERPEHYNSPLHF.

The chain links TRBV12-3 or TRBV12-4 to TRBJ1-1; TRBD1 might be the D (5 bases). This CDR3 comprises 12 residues. The ends were cut back, 9 bases at V and 6 bases at J, with 14 bases in the middle. Here the CDR3 DNA reads TGTGCCAGTTGGGGGTCAGCCGCTGAAGCTTTCTTT. The encoded protein is CASWGSAAEAFF.

The CDR3 coding sequence is TGTGCCAGCAGTCCGTTACAGGGTATTAGTCAGCCCCAGCATTTT. The encoded protein is CASSPLQGISQPQHF. The rearrangement links TRBV27 to TRBJ1-5; a possible D gene is TRBD1 (6 bases). The CDR3 is 15 amino acids. Germline V gene data show CDR1 as MNHEY and CDR2 as SMNVEV (reference sequence). Trimming took off 5 bases at V and 6 bases at J, with 17 bases between the two ends.

Written as DNA, the CDR3 is TGTGCCAGCAGTTTATGGGGGACAGGAGCCTACAATGAGCAGTTCTTC. Its translation: CASSLWGTGAYNEQFF. The chain employs TRBV27 and TRBJ2-1, with 8 bases matching TRBD1. V lost 1 base and J lost 2; bases outside the gene matches: 4. Germline assignment: CDR1 MNHEY and CDR2 SMNVEV (reference sequence). CDR3 length: 16 residues.

The V gene is TRBV4-3, the J gene TRBJ2-1; 10 positions agree with TRBD2. The trim removed 0 bases at V and 6 bases at J, leaving 11 bases unmatched. Germline V lookup: CDR1 LGHNA, CDR2 YSLEER. The CDR3 spans 18 residues. For the CDR3, the DNA is TGCGCCAGCAGCCAAGACGGGGTAGCGGGAGGCCTGGGCAATGAGCAGTTCTTC. It is translated as CASSQDGVAGGLGNEQFF.

This clone was counted once. V and J are TRBV21-1 and TRBJ1-2; TRBD1, as called in the table, went unchecked against the DNA. TRBV21-1 is flagged as a pseudogene. The length of the CDR3 is 16 residues. The CDR3 DNA is TGTGCCAACGACAAGTATTACAGCCCGACTAACTATGGCTACACCTTC. Translation: CANDKYYSPTNYGYTF.

The genes are TRBV6-5 and TRBJ2-7; 10 bases fit TRBD1. Germline V gene sequence: CDR1 MNHEY, CDR2 SVGAGI. The J segment lost 3 bases and the V segment lost 6 bases, leaving 5 bases of the junction unmatched. This CDR3 has 14 amino acids. CDR3 sequence: CASSLGQGDYEQYF. In nucleotides, the CDR3 is TGTGCCAGCAGCTTAGGACAGGGGGACTACGAGCAGTACTTC.

The chain is built from TRBV29-1 and TRBJ1-4; D might be TRBD1 (5 bases). V was cut by 1 base and J by 8 bases, with 26 bases left in between. The CDR3 contains 18 residues. Germline assignment: CDR1 SQVTM and CDR2 ANQGSEA. In nucleotides, the CDR3 is TGCAGCGTTGAAGTATCCGACATAGGGGCGAGGGGCGGAGAAAAACTGTTTTTT. Residues: CSVEVSDIGARGGEKLFF.

The chain combines TRBV5-4 with TRBJ2-7, with 7 positions matching TRBD2. Germline CDR1 SGHNT, CDR2 YYREEE (reference sequence). V lost 3 bases to trimming and J lost 3 bases; unmatched junction nucleotides: 12. The CDR3 totals 16 residues. The CDR3 region is CASSSWTRRSVYEQYF. The CDR3 DNA is TGTGCCAGCAGCTCATGGACTAGGAGGTCCGTCTACGAGCAGTACTTC.

The V and J genes are TRBV6-5 and TRBJ1-5, with a weak D call TRBD1 (5 bases). The V end lost 5 bases, the J end lost 0 bases, and 8 bases lay between the germline ends. This CDR3 spans 14 amino acids. Germline CDR1 MNHEY, CDR2 SVGAGI. The CDR3 loop is CASSPGGSNQPQHF. The CDR3 DNA reads TGTGCCAGCAGTCCCGGGGGTAGCAATCAGCCCCAGCATTTT.

The rearrangement uses TRBV30 and TRBJ1-1; TRBD1 matches 7 bases. V trimming: 4 bases; J trimming: 6 bases; junction bases outside the gene matches: 8. CDR1 is GTSNPN and CDR2 is SVGIG in the germline V gene (reference sequence). The CDR3 loop spans 13 amino acids. The CDR3 loop reads CAWIMQGVSEAFF. In DNA form, the CDR3 reads TGTGCCTGGATTATGCAGGGGGTATCTGAAGCTTTCTTT.

This clone is a singleton in its sample. The V call is TRBV29-1, the J call TRBJ2-7; 8 positions match TRBD1. The CDR3 is 14 amino acids. Trimming took 7 bases from V and 4 from J; bases not matched to a gene: 12. Germline CDR1 SQVTM, CDR2 ANQGSEA. CDR3 coding DNA: TGCAGCGCAATGTCCCCGGGACAGGTATACGAGCAGTACTTC. This codes for CSAMSPGQVYEQYF.